This TCR beta chain stems from a study of cytomegalovirus exposure and HLA in healthy donors. Findings and caveats of the study: An observed cluster of highly shared sequence variants was recorded as a likely sequencing artifact.

Amplification used 60 Vbeta primers and 13 Jbeta primers. Profiling relied on immunoSEQ multiplex PCR, and the TCRdb table lists in-frame clones only, not all of them. The data show around 130,000 clones, with around 79% seen just once and more than 2% held by the top ten. On this clone: The antigen is not known.

The length of the CDR3 is 19 residues. Looked up from germline, CDR1 is LGHNA and CDR2 is YSLEER. Trimming removed 1 base from V and 4 bases from J; junction bases left unmatched: 11. The gene calls are TRBV4-3 and TRBJ2-6; 9 positions agree with TRBD1. Material for sequencing was PBMCs. The source of this sequence is a middle-aged woman in good health and CMV-seropositive. CDR3 nucleotide sequence: TGCGCCAGCAGCCAAGTTTGGGGGACAGGGATCCCAGGGGCCAACGTCCTGACTTTC. It specifies CASSQVWGTGIPGANVLTF.